A selection of T cell receptor beta chains follows, all from one sample in a study of siplizumab effects on memory and regulatory T cells. TCRdb keeps only in-frame clones here, not all; method: immunoSEQ multiplex PCR. In the table there are some 100,000 clones, just under 95% of which are singletons. The sequencing sample was made of non-Treg CD4+ T cells sorted from blood. The receptors originated from a human donor in good health. Each CDR3 is given with its conserved first and last residue. Fields, in order: V gene, D gene, J gene, clone size, CDR3 DNA, CDR3 protein. A D gene is named only where the DNA matches it firmly. Some rows have no size entry. The others give once, few or many, or a class for an expanded clone.

v_gene: TRBV5-1
d_gene: NA
j_gene: TRBJ1-2
abundance: NA
CDR3nt: TGCGCCAGCAGGGTGACCAATGAGGGCTACACCTTC
CDR3aa: CASRVTNEGYTF

v_gene: TRBV10-3
d_gene: TRBD1
j_gene: TRBJ1-5
abundance: NA
CDR3nt: TGTGCCATCAGTGAGTATACCGACAGGGCCCATCAGCCCCAGCATTTT
CDR3aa: CAISEYTDRAHQPQHF

v_gene: TRBV19
d_gene: TRBD1
j_gene: TRBJ1-2
abundance: few
CDR3nt: TGTGCCAGTAGTCGACAGGGAGTATGGGGCTACACCTTC
CDR3aa: CASSRQGVWGYTF

v_gene: TRBV6-6
d_gene: NA
j_gene: TRBJ1-1
abundance: NA
CDR3nt: TGTGCCAGCAGGTTTAATGAAGGGGATCCTTTCTTT
CDR3aa: CASRFNEGDPFF

v_gene: TRBV15
d_gene: NA
j_gene: TRBJ2-7
abundance: NA
CDR3nt: TGTGCCACCAGCAGAGATGGTGGGGCAGCGGACGAGCAGTACTTC
CDR3aa: CATSRDGGAADEQYF

v_gene: TRBV7-6
d_gene: TRBD1
j_gene: TRBJ1-4
abundance: NA
CDR3nt: TGTGCCAGCAGCTTCTCTCAGGCAGGGGGGAATGAAAAACTGTTTTTT
CDR3aa: CASSFSQAGGNEKLFF

v_gene: TRBV28
d_gene: TRBD2
j_gene: TRBJ2-2
abundance: NA
CDR3nt: TGTGCCAGCAGTTTTCCCCCGGGACTAGCGGGGGTAACGGGGGAGCTGTTTTTT
CDR3aa: CASSFPPGLAGVTGELFF

v_gene: TRBV11-3
d_gene: NA
j_gene: TRBJ2-7
abundance: NA
CDR3nt: TGTGCCAGCAGCCCCCGCTCGGGGTCCTACGAGCAGTACTTC
CDR3aa: CASSPRSGSYEQYF

v_gene: TRBV5-1
d_gene: NA
j_gene: TRBJ1-1
abundance: NA
CDR3nt: TGCGCCAGCAGCTTAGGGGAGGGGAACGCTGAAGCTTTCTTT
CDR3aa: CASSLGEGNAEAFF

v_gene: TRBV7-2
d_gene: NA
j_gene: TRBJ2-2
abundance: NA
CDR3nt: TGTGCCAGCAGCCAATACGGGACCCAGAACACCGGGGAGCTGTTTTTT
CDR3aa: CASSQYGTQNTGELFF

v_gene: TRBV4-1
d_gene: NA
j_gene: TRBJ2-1
abundance: NA
CDR3nt: TGCGCCAGCAGCCAAGATACCCGTTCCTACAATGAGCAGTTCTTC
CDR3aa: CASSQDTRSYNEQFF

v_gene: TRBV6-5
d_gene: TRBD1
j_gene: TRBJ1-2
abundance: NA
CDR3nt: TGTGCCAGCAGTAAGGACAGGGATTATGGCTACACCTTC
CDR3aa: CASSKDRDYGYTF

v_gene: TRBV5-4
d_gene: NA
j_gene: TRBJ1-2
abundance: NA
CDR3nt: TGTGCCAGCAGCTTGGAAGGGGCTAACTATGGCTACACCTTC
CDR3aa: CASSLEGANYGYTF

v_gene: TRBV4-3
d_gene: TRBD2
j_gene: TRBJ2-3
abundance: NA
CDR3nt: TGCGCCAGCAGCCAAGATTTGTCGGCTAGCGGGGGATCAGATACGCAGTATTTT
CDR3aa: CASSQDLSASGGSDTQYF

v_gene: TRBV28
d_gene: TRBD1
j_gene: TRBJ1-2
abundance: NA
CDR3nt: TGTGCCAGCAGCCCATCGGGACAGTCGATCTATGGCTACACCTTC
CDR3aa: CASSPSGQSIYGYTF

v_gene: TRBV7-3
d_gene: TRBD1
j_gene: TRBJ2-1
abundance: once
CDR3nt: TGTGCCAGCAGCCCCGGGACAGGGTACTACAATGAGCAGTTCTTC
CDR3aa: CASSPGTGYYNEQFF

v_gene: TRBV20-1
d_gene: NA
j_gene: TRBJ2-5
abundance: NA
CDR3nt: TGCAGTGCCTTTGGGGTCGAGACCCAGTACTTC
CDR3aa: CSAFGVETQYF

v_gene: TRBV30
d_gene: NA
j_gene: TRBJ1-2
abundance: NA
CDR3nt: TGTGCCTGGTGGAGTACGGGGGCAAGGTATGGCTACACCTTC
CDR3aa: CAWWSTGARYGYTF

v_gene: TRBV6-6
d_gene: NA
j_gene: TRBJ1-3
abundance: NA
CDR3nt: TGTGCCAGCAGTTACGTCCGGCCCAACTCTGGAAACACCATATATTTT
CDR3aa: CASSYVRPNSGNTIYF

v_gene: TRBV2
d_gene: TRBD2
j_gene: TRBJ2-3
abundance: NA
CDR3nt: TGTGCCAGCTTTCTGCCTGGGACTAGCTTTACCGATACGCAGTATTTT
CDR3aa: CASFLPGTSFTDTQYF

v_gene: TRBV19
d_gene: TRBD2
j_gene: TRBJ2-3
abundance: NA
CDR3nt: TGTGCCAGTAGTACGACTAGCGGGGGACCTAGCACAGATACGCAGTATTTT
CDR3aa: CASSTTSGGPSTDTQYF

v_gene: TRBV6-6
d_gene: NA
j_gene: TRBJ1-2
abundance: NA
CDR3nt: TGTGCCAGCAGTTACTCTGAGGGAGGCTACACCTTC
CDR3aa: CASSYSEGGYTF

v_gene: TRBV5-4
d_gene: TRBD1
j_gene: TRBJ1-1
abundance: NA
CDR3nt: TGTGCCAGCAGAGGGCAGGGGGCAGACACTGAAGCTTTCTTT
CDR3aa: CASRGQGADTEAFF

v_gene: TRBV5-6
d_gene: NA
j_gene: TRBJ2-7
abundance: NA
CDR3nt: TGTGCCAGCAGCTGGACCCCTCCGAACTCCTACGAGCAGTACTTC
CDR3aa: CASSWTPPNSYEQYF

v_gene: TRBV19
d_gene: TRBD1
j_gene: TRBJ1-2
abundance: NA
CDR3nt: TGTGCCAGTAGTCTTGGGACAGGGGTCTATGGCTACACCTTC
CDR3aa: CASSLGTGVYGYTF

v_gene: TRBV10-1
d_gene: TRBD2
j_gene: TRBJ2-2
abundance: NA
CDR3nt: TGCGCCAGCAGTGGGGTTCGACTAGCGGGCCTTAGAAACACCGGGGAGCTGTTTTTT
CDR3aa: CASSGVRLAGLRNTGELFF

v_gene: TRBV4-2
d_gene: NA
j_gene: TRBJ2-1
abundance: once
CDR3nt: TGTGCCAGCAGCCAAGAACCTCGCGATGCCTACAATGAGCAGTTCTTC
CDR3aa: CASSQEPRDAYNEQFF

v_gene: TRBV9
d_gene: TRBD2
j_gene: TRBJ2-2
abundance: NA
CDR3nt: TGTGCCAGCAGCGGAGCGGGGTCCTCGAACACCGGGGAGCTGTTTTTT
CDR3aa: CASSGAGSSNTGELFF

v_gene: TRBV6-1
d_gene: NA
j_gene: TRBJ1-1
abundance: NA
CDR3nt: TGTGCCAGCAGTGATATCCTTAGGGGAAACACTGAAGCTTTCTTT
CDR3aa: CASSDILRGNTEAFF

v_gene: TRBV5-1
d_gene: TRBD1
j_gene: TRBJ1-4
abundance: NA
CDR3nt: TGCGCCAGCAGCTTGGGACAGGGGGCTTGGGAAAAACTGTTTTTT
CDR3aa: CASSLGQGAWEKLFF

v_gene: TRBV2
d_gene: TRBD2
j_gene: TRBJ2-7
abundance: once
CDR3nt: TGTGCCAGCAGTGAGATTAGCGGGGGGTTACGGTTGATCGAGCAGTACTTC
CDR3aa: CASSEISGGLRLIEQYF